This T cell receptor (beta chain) comes out of a study of T cell repertoires in cytomegalovirus infection. Turning to the study itself: Well-studied HLA-B-restricted CMV epitopes were used in the study alongside recently identified HLA-C-restricted ones. Study results and caveats: Of the TCR beta families, the public ones yielded a cumulative frequency that identified carriers of CMV plus the relevant HLA. Clonotype analysis showed dominance of the ex vivo response by HLA-C-restricted CMV-specific TCR beta clonotypes.

Remarks on this clonotype: No antigen is known for it.

TCRdb reprocessed the reads via MiXCR and lists one record per CDR3 protein. The table includes about 360,000 distinct CDR3 sequences, about a third detected once. CDR3 length: 14 residues. In germline, CDR1 is SGHTA, CDR2 FQGNSA. V was clipped by 2 bases and J by 14 bases, with 16 bases between them. V is TRBV7-2 and J is TRBJ1-6; D remains ambiguous. This specimen was cultured PBMCs, taken from culture after CMV antigen stimulation. The clonotype comes from a human donor in good health (CMV status not recorded). Some clones in this sample may be carry-over from other donors' samples. CDR3 bases: TGTGCCAGCAGCTTATCCCAGATAGAAGACACCCTCCACTTT. This sequence encodes CASSLSQIEDTLHF.